This T cell receptor beta chain stems from a study of molecular identifiers for immune sequencing clone quantification. The study, taken as a whole, reports: Because of identical TCR molecules sharing a barcode, sizes of highly expanded clones could be underestimated. Detecting spiked Jurkat TCR RNA from one cell among more than 750,000 naive cells was reportedly possible.

Each CDR3 protein gets one entry after TCRdb re-called the PCR reads with MiXCR. The profile shows 60,000 to 70,000 distinct CDR3 sequences, around a fifth of them singletons. Remarks on this clonotype: Its matching antigen is unknown.

V gave up 0 bases and J gave up 2 bases, with 4 bases separating them. The CDR3 is 14 amino acids. This receptor was identified in a human donor in good health. Some libraries in this study had Jurkat cell RNA spiked in. The chain combines TRBV12-3 or TRBV12-4 with TRBJ2-2, with D unresolved. Sequenced: naive CD8+ T cells from blood, with Jurkat cell RNA spiked in. Stated subset: FACS-sorted CD8+CD4-CCR7+CD45RA+ naive T cells. CDR3 residues: CASSLAVNTGELFF. CDR3 in DNA: TGTGCCAGCAGTTTAGCAGTAAACACCGGGGAGCTGTTTTTT.